One T cell receptor beta chain is described in this entry. The V and J ends lost 3 bases and 7 bases respectively, with 16 bases between them. The CDR3 covers 14 residues. Germline CDR1 DFQATT, CDR2 SNEGSKA (reference sequence). This record belongs to a study of blood T cell repertoires in COVID-19. Study overall: Material from acute and convalescent COVID-19 was sourced from the United States, Italy and Spain. T cells, B-cell-depleted T cells, or PBMCs supplied cDNA or gDNA.

As processed by the authors: Cell counts per sample came from amplifying reference gene primers. The data were produced by immunoSEQ multiplex PCR, yet TCRdb's version contains in-frame clones alone and is incomplete. The DNA was the basis for D and trimming; V, J and clone size are from that table. The top ten clones hold around 20% of a sample with about 220,000 clones, around 84% of them seen once. The material sequenced was peripheral blood. This clonotype was sampled from a man under 40 with active or convalescent COVID-19. The gene calls are TRBV20-1 and TRBJ1-5; D is unresolved. The chain's CDR3 is CSASPLNQMQPQHF. The CDR3 coding sequence is TGCAGTGCTAGTCCCCTGAATCAGATGCAGCCCCAGCATTTT.